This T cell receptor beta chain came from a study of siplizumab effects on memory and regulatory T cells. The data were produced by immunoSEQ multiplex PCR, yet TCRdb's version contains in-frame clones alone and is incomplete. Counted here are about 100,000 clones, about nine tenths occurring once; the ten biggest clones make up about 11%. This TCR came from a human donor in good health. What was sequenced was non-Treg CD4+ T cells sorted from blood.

CDR3 sequence: CASSSGTPNTEAFF. The CDR3 DNA reads TGTGCCAGCAGCTCCGGGACGCCGAACACTGAAGCTTTCTTT. The rearrangement uses TRBV5-4 and TRBJ1-1, with a weak D call TRBD1 (5 bases). Trimming removed 3 bases at V and 1 base at J, with 10 bases between. Germline V gene sequence: CDR1 SGHNT, CDR2 YYREEE (reference sequence). The CDR3 has 14 residues.